These T cell receptor beta chains were read from a single sample in a study of blood T cell repertoires in COVID-19. Here immunoSEQ multiplex PCR was the method, and the copy in TCRdb shows in-frame clones only, minus some. Of 250,000 to 350,000 clones in the sample, 88% were seen once. The sequenced sample was PBMCs or T cells enriched from blood (not recorded which). The receptors were gathered from a woman in her forties or fifties who had recovered from COVID-19. Both conserved end residues are part of each CDR3. D genes are given only for firm matches. Expanded clones get a size class; other rows say once, few or many, or leave the size out.

j_call d_call cdr3_length v_call clone_size cdr3_nt cdr3_aa
TRBJ2-1 TRBD2 15 TRBV19 many TGTGCCAGTAGTACCGGGACTAGCTCAAGGAATGAGCAGTTCTTC CASSTGTSSRNEQFF
TRBJ1-1 NA 12 TRBV28 NA TGTGCCAGCTCAGGGGCGAACACTGAAGCTTTCTTT CASSGANTEAFF
TRBJ1-1 TRBD1 17 TRBV6-2/TRBV6-3 NA TGTGCCAGCAGTTCCCCCGAAAGGGACAGGGGGCTCACTGAAGCTTTCTTT CASSSPERDRGLTEAFF
TRBJ1-4 NA 13 TRBV12-3/TRBV12-4 NA TGTGCCAGCAGTTTCCAGGGCGAGGAAAAACTGTTTTTT CASSFQGEEKLFF
TRBJ2-1 NA 23 TRBV21-1 NA TGTGCCAGCAGCAAGGCTCCGGGACTAGCGGCGGATCGAGCGGGGGGATTCTACAATGAGCAGTTCTTC CASSKAPGLAADRAGGFYNEQFF
TRBJ1-4 NA 14 TRBV7-2 NA TGTGCCAGCAGCTTAGGGACGGGAAATGAAAAACTGTTTTTT CASSLGTGNEKLFF
TRBJ2-7 NA 11 TRBV2 many TGTGCCAGCAGTAAACTCTACGAGCAGTACTTC CASSKLYEQYF
TRBJ2-1 NA 18 TRBV18 NA TGTGCCAGCTCACCCCCCGTGACGGCGGGGAGCTCCTACAATGAGCAGTTCTTC CASSPPVTAGSSYNEQFF
TRBJ1-4 TRBD1 14 TRBV18 once TGTGCCAGCTCCCCGACAGGGGGCGGTGAAAAACTGTTTTTT CASSPTGGGEKLFF
TRBJ2-5 NA 15 TRBV2 NA TGTGCCAGCAGCCCCATGATCAGGGAACAAGAGACCCAGTACTTC CASSPMIREQETQYF
TRBJ1-2 NA 15 TRBV18 NA TGTGCCAGCTCACCTGCCGGACAGCTTAACTATGGCTACACCTTC CASSPAGQLNYGYTF